This T cell receptor beta chain was identified in a study of blood T cells in healthy people across ages. The wider study: Template-switching capture recovered about one barcoded beta molecule per two T cells. General study points: Greater diversity and more naive CD4+ cells were seen in long-lived donors than in aged donors.

The germline V and J ends were trimmed by 1 base and 5 bases, with 11 bases remaining between them. CDR3 length equals 14 residues. From germline, CDR1 is SEHNR and CDR2 FQNEAQ (reference sequence). This clonotype showed up just once. The antigen is not known. Per sample, extraction of total RNA gave at least 6 micrograms in every case. A sample-barcoded 5' primer and a J-beta primer mix were used in a second PCR of roughly 7 to 11 cycles. Every cDNA molecule bore a tag from a template-switch adaptor containing 12 random nucleotides. TCRdb reprocessed the 5' RACE reads with MiXCR, giving one entry per CDR3 protein. The profile covers 850,000 to 1,000,000 distinct CDR3 sequences, with around 48% appearing a single time and around 15% taken by the ten largest.

The TCR comes from a man aged 25 to 40 in good health. This chain joins TRBV7-9 and TRBJ2-5; weak D call: TRBD2 (5 bases). The sequenced material came from blood. CDR3 in DNA: TGTGCCAGCAGCTTAGTACTAGTCAAGGAGACCCAGTACTTC. Translating gives CASSLVLVKETQYF.